This T cell receptor (beta chain) was sequenced for a study of beta chain features in type 1 diabetes (dated by TCRdb to between 2018 and 2020). Background on the whole study: No differences in mean age, gender distribution, total cell number or subset yield were found between patients and healthy donors. Across all samples, around 100 million sorted cells were examined, and cell number per subset correlated strongly with RNA yield. In the study, TCRB repertoires of sorted circulating CD4+ T cell subsets from recently diagnosed type 1 diabetes patients were compared with those of matched healthy donors. Regulatory and stem cell-like memory subsets were obtained from only 8 patients and about 8 healthy donors, while naive and central memory subsets were obtained from all 30 or so donors.

All of the isolated RNA was reverse transcribed with the High Capacity cDNA Reverse Transcription Kit, so expressed TCRB transcripts were sequenced. Deep immunoSEQ sequencing was performed on naive, central memory and regulatory T cell samples, with an average of around 3.5 million total reads per sample. After sorted cells were lysed in RLT buffer, RNA was extracted with DNase-treated RNeasy Micro or Mini kits, with the choice depending on cell number. To prevent cross-contamination, each cell subset was processed individually, whereas patient and healthy donor samples were processed jointly. The immunoSEQ multiplex PCR was used to amplify TCRB sequences from cDNA, yielding 87-bp fragments that span the CDR3 region. Sequencing of the amplicons was done on the Illumina HiSeq platform. The original methods were these. Synthetic template baselines were used to correct PCR bias computationally, reads within Hamming distance 2 were collapsed together, and singletons that could not be merged were discarded. Reads were aligned against IMGT to assign V, D and J genes, CDR3 length and insertions or deletions at six rearrangement sites. Within each subset, clonotype counts were normalized to sorted cell number, after which true diversity and Gini coefficients were computed with the tcR R package. The overlap coefficient, calculated on TCRB nucleotide sequences, was used to quantify repertoire sharing. TCRdb mirrors the immuneACCESS table, restricted to in-frame sequences. Some clones are absent from its copies; in checked studies, under half trace to an unresolved V gene, and the reason for the others is unknown. The V and J calls and clone size come from that table; D and trimming were worked out from the DNA. This sample has 95,000 to 150,000 clones in its table, and roughly 15% of those were observed once. The ten largest clones add up to less than 3% of the sample.

Concerning this clone itself: Its antigen is currently not known. No much larger clonotype is one base removed from it; base qualities were not supplied.

Study-wide conclusions, independent of this receptor: Naive, central memory and regulatory TCRB repertoires appeared more similar among patients than among healthy donors. Only small numbers of individuals were included in the HLA sub-analyses, which left unresolved whether HLA type had any influence on TCRB rearrangement. PCR might favor shorter templates, but patient and control samples were amplified and corrected together, so any skew would affect both groups equally. At VDJ recombination sites, patients with type 1 diabetes made fewer insertions and deleted more nucleotides, a pattern implying thymic rearrangement abnormalities. Type 1 diabetes patients showed a moderate but significant shortening of TCRB CDR3 length in all four CD4+ subsets. Sequencing cDNA rather than genomic DNA could over-represent highly expressing activated cells, although activation and CD3 levels did not differ between groups.

A single peripheral blood draw of about 116 mL on average was collected from each donor into heparinised tubes. A BD FACSAria II and a panel including CD45RO, CCR7, CD25, CD127, CD95 and CD27 were used to sort naive, central memory, regulatory and stem cell-like memory CD4+ T cells. All sorted populations exceeded 95% purity. PBMCs were isolated immediately by Lymphoprep density gradient centrifugation and stained directly without culture. To minimize batch effects, samples were stained and sorted in pairs, one healthy donor with one patient per experiment. V is clipped by 3 bases and J by 1 base, and the sequence between their germline boundaries is 9 bases long. The germline V gene (reference sequence) sets CDR1 to MNHEY and CDR2 to SMNVEV. From its cysteine to its phenylalanine, the CDR3 spans 14 amino acids. Of all the DNA, just the CDR3 is kept, 42 bases in frame from base 1.

The chain is assembled from TRBV27 and TRBJ1-1; TRBD1 is perhaps the D gene, given 5 matching bases. Sequencing was done on a sample of central memory CD4+ T cells from blood. This TCR was recovered from a man aged 25-40 years with type 1 diabetes. The DNA sequence is as follows: TGTGCCAGCAGTTTGGGCAGGGCGAACACTGAAGCTTTCTTT. Protein translation: CASSLGRANTEAFF.